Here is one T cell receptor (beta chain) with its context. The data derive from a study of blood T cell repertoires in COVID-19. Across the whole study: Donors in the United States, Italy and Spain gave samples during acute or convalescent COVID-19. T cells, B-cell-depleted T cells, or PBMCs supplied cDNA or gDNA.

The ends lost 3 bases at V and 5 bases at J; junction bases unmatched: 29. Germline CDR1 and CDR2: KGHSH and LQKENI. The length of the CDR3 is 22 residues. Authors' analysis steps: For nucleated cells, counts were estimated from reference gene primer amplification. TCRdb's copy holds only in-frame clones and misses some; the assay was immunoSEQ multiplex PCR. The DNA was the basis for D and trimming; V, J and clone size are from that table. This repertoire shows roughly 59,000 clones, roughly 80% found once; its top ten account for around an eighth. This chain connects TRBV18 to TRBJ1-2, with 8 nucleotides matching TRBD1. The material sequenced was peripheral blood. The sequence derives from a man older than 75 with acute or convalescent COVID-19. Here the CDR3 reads CASSPALTLGVGSGGAQYGYTF. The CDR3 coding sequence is TGTGCCAGCTCACCGGCCCTGACCCTTGGGGTAGGATCAGGGGGCGCCCAGTATGGCTACACCTTC.